This TCR beta chain came from a study of T cell responses to AZD1222 COVID-19 vaccine. This clone has a single count. This table comes from immunoSEQ multiplex PCR, and its TCRdb copy is limited to in-frame clones, with some not included. The sample consists of some 150,000 clones, 85% to 90% of them appearing once. The germline CDR1 and CDR2 sequences are MDHEN and SYDVKM. The CDR3 runs 12 residues. Trimming took 10 bases from V and 2 from J, leaving 9 bases between them. The sequence came from an adult who received the AZD1222 COVID-19 vaccine. This sequence joins TRBV28 and TRBJ1-3; D is unresolved. Specimen: peripheral blood, collected 28 days after the second AZD1222 dose. The CDR3 loop is CATGDAGNTIYF. The CDR3 DNA reads as TGTGCCACGGGTGATGCTGGAAACACCATATATTTT. Full variable domain (rest looked up from reference TRBV28 and TRBJ1-3): DVKVTQSSRYLVKRTGEKVFLECVQDMDHENMFWYRQDPGLGLRLIYFSYDVKMKEKGDIPEGYSVSREKKERFSLILESASTNQTSMYLCATGDAGNTIYFGEGSWLTVV.